The sequence of this TCR beta chain was determined in a study of T-cell memory formation after mild COVID-19 (TCRdb year 2021). Study-wide context: Most TCR sequence clusters were specific to one of the two donors. T-cell clones expanding and contracting after mild COVID-19 in two donors were tracked by longitudinal TCRalpha and TCRbeta repertoire sequencing. The cohort comprised two young, previously healthy adult volunteers, one female and one male.

Sequenced on an Illumina NovaSeq 6000. cDNA libraries for TCRalpha and TCRbeta were prepared by 5'RACE using constant-segment primers, with sample barcodes and unique molecular identifiers added. Trizol reagent was used to extract RNA from every sample. Libraries were amplified in two PCR steps, with a second sample barcode and Illumina TruSeq adapters added in the second step. The libraries were sequenced on an Illumina NovaSeq using 2 x 150 bp paired-end reads. The authors' pipeline ran thus. With migec v1.2.7, reads were demultiplexed and then collapsed into UMI-guided consensus sequences. Using mixcr v2.1.11, UMI consensuses were aligned to TRA and TRB V and J templates and then assembled into clonotypes. Expanded or contracted clonotypes were those called significant by both edgeR and NoisET, with noise models trained on biological replicates. edgeR calls used a false discovery rate-adjusted p below 0.01 and a log2 fold-change threshold of 1. PCA with hierarchical clustering of max-normalized trajectories of the 1000 most abundant clonotypes was used as exploratory dynamics analysis. Each responding clone was given a CD4 or CD8 phenotype based on the CD4+ and CD8+ repertoires, which had been sequenced separately. TCRdb handled the public reads itself, with Q25 trimming in fastp and clone calling in MiXCR, and kept productive beta chains. Each CDR3 protein appears once, grouped with its most common genes and DNA. It is TCRdb's table, rather than the study itself, that gives the V and J calls and clone size. This sample holds 40,000 or so distinct CDR3 sequences; about 6.3% were observed only once. Clones ranked in the top ten supply 0.79% of the sample.

PBMCs were isolated by Ficoll-Paque density gradient centrifugation. In regard to this clonotype: It has no known antigen specificity. Nothing much larger sits one base from this clone, and base qualities are not available.

Overall study results and their limits: Only a couple of mild cases were covered by the study, and larger cohorts that include severe cases with pre-infection samples were considered necessary. SARS-CoV-2 specificity of the second-wave clones peaking on day 37 was not confirmed. From day 15 to 85, contracting clones showed balanced CD4/CD8 phenotypes, whereas a second wave of clones that expanded from day 15 to 37 leaned towards CD4+. Contracting CD4+ clones were found mainly in CM and EM memory subsets, while CD8+ clones were enriched in EMRA. Some responding clones were detected in pre-infection memory, which suggested that pre-existing cross-reactive memory T cells had joined the SARS-CoV-2 response.

Ends trimmed: V by 4 bases, J by 2 bases; bases unmatched to a gene: 5. CDR1 and CDR2 are drawn from the germline V gene: SGHRS, YFSETQ. Taken from cysteine to phenylalanine, the CDR3 has 14 residues. The CDR3 DNA has 42 bases and is translated from base 1. The chain is encoded by TRBV5-1 joined to TRBJ1-2, and TRBD1 matches 7 of the central bases. Sequenced input: PBMCs or a T cell subset sorted from them (not recorded which). The sequence came from an adult who had mild COVID-19 (a few samples of this study predate the infection). The sample titles of this study are shuffled in the database, so cell type and time point are left out. In nucleotide form, the sequence is TGCGCCAGCAGCGATATGACAGGGAACTATGGCTACACCTTC. It translates to CASSDMTGNYGYTF. With all but the CDR3 taken from the reference TRBV5-1 and TRBJ1-2 genes, the full variable domain is: KAGVTQTPRYLIKTRGQQVTLSCSPISGHRSVSWYQQTPGQGLQFLFEYFSETQRNKGNFPGRFSGRQFSNSRSEMNVSTLELGDSALYLCASSDMTGNYGYTFGSGTRLTVV.